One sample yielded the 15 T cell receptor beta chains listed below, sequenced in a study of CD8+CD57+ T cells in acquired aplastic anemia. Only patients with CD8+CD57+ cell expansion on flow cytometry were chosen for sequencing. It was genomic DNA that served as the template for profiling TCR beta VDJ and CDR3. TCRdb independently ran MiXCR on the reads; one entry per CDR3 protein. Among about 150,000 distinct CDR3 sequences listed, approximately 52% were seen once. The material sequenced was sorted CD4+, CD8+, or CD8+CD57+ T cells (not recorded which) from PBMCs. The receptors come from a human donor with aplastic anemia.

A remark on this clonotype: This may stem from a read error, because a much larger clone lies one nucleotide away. CDR3 coding DNA: TGTGCCAGCAGCTCCATCGGGCGGATTTCCTACGATGAGCAGTTCTTC. It codes for CASSSIGRISYDEQFF. V gene TRBV11-1 combines with J gene TRBJ2-1; D is ambiguous. The CDR3 covers 16 residues. From germline, CDR1 is SGHAT and CDR2 FQDESV (reference sequence).

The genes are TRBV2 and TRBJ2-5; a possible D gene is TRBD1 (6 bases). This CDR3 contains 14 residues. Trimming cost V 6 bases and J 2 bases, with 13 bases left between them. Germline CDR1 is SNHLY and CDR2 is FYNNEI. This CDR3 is CASRYRDGQETQYF. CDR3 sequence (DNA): TGTGCCAGCAGGTACAGGGATGGGCAAGAGACCCAGTACTTC.

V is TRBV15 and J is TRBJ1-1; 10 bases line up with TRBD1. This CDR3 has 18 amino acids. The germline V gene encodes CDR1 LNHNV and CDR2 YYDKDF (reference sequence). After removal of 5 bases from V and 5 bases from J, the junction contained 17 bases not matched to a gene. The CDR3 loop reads CATSSGLGQGGTRTEAFF. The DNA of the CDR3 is TGTGCCACCAGCTCAGGTCTCGGACAGGGGGGTACGAGGACTGAAGCTTTCTTT.

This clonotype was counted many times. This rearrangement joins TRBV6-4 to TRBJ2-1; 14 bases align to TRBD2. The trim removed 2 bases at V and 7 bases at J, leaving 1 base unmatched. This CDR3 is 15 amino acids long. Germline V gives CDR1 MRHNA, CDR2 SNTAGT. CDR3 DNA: TGTGCCAGCAGTGACGGGACTAGCGGGGGTAATGAGCAGTTCTTC. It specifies CASSDGTSGGNEQFF.

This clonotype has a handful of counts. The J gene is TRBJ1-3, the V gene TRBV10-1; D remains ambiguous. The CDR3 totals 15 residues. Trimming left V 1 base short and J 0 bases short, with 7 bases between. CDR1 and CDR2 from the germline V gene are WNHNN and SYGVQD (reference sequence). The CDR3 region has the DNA TGCGCCAGCAGTGAGTACGGTAGCTCTGGAAACACCATATATTTT. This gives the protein CASSEYGSSGNTIYF.

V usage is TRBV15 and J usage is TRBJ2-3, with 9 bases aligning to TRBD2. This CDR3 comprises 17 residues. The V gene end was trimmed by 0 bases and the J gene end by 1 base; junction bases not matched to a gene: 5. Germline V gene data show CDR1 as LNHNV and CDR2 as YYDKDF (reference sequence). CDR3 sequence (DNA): TGTGCCACCAGCAGAGAGTGGCGGGGGGGCCGCACAGATACGCAGTATTTT. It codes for CATSREWRGGRTDTQYF.

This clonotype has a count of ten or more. DNA for the CDR3: TGCGCCAGCAGCTTGGATCCGGGTCAGGATGAGCAGTTCTTC. Amino acid sequence: CASSLDPGQDEQFF. The chain couples TRBV5-1 to TRBJ2-1; D remains ambiguous. This CDR3 region has 14 residues. V gave up 0 bases and J gave up 8 bases, with 12 bases separating them. Germline CDR1 and CDR2: SGHRS and YFSETQ. Combining the CDR3 with reference TRBV5-1 and TRBJ2-1 gives the whole variable domain KAGVTQTPRYLIKTRGQQVTLSCSPISGHRSVSWYQQTPGQGLQFLFEYFSETQRNKGNFPGRFSGRQFSNSRSEMNVSTLELGDSALYLCASSLDPGQDEQFFGPGTRLTVL.

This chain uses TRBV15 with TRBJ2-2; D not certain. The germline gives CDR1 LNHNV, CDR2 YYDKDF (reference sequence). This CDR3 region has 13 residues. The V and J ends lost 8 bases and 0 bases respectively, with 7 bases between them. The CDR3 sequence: CATGRTNTGELFF. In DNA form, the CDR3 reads TGTGCCACCGGGCGGACGAACACCGGGGAGCTGTTTTTT. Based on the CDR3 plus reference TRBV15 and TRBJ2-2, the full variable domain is DAMVIQNPRYQVTQFGKPVTLSCSQTLNHNVMYWYQQKSSQAPKLLFHYYDKDFNNEADTPDNFQSRRPNTSFCFLDIRSPGLGDTAMYLCATGRTNTGELFFGEGSRLTVL.

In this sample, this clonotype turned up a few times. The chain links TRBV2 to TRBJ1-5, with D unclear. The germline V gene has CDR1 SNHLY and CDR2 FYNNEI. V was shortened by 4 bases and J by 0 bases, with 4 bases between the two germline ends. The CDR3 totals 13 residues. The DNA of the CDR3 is TGTGCCAGCAGTGTCCGTAGCAATCAGCCCCAGCATTTT. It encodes CASSVRSNQPQHF.

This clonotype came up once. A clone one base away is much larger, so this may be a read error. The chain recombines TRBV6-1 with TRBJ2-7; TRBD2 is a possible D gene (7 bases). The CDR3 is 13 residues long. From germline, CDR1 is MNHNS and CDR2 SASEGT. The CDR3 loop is CASSVYRDYDQYF. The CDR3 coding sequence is TGTGCCAGCAGTGTGTACAGGGACTACGATCAGTACTTC.

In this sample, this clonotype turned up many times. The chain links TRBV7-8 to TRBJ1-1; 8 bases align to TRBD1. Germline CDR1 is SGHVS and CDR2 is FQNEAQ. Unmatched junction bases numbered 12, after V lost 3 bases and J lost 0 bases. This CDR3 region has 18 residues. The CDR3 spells CASSFETGVPRVNTEAFF. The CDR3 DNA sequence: TGTGCCAGCAGCTTCGAGACAGGGGTACCGCGGGTGAACACTGAAGCTTTCTTT. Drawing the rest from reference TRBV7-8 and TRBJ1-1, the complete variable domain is GAGVSQSPRYKVAKRGQDVALRCDPISGHVSLFWYQQALGQGPEFLTYFQNEAQLDKSGLPSDRFFAERPEGSVSTLKIQRTQQEDSAVYLCASSFETGVPRVNTEAFFGQGTRLTVV.

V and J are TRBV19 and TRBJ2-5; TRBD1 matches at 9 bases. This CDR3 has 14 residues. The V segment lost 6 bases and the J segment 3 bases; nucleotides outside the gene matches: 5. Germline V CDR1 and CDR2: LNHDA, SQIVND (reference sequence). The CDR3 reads CASRRQGGKETQYF. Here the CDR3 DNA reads TGTGCCAGTAGGAGACAGGGGGGGAAAGAGACCCAGTACTTC.

CDR3 protein: CSVERTSGTDTQYF. As DNA, the CDR3 is TGCAGCGTTGAAAGGACTAGCGGCACAGATACGCAGTATTTT. The chain is built from TRBV29-1 and TRBJ2-3; 9 nucleotides line up with TRBD2. The CDR3 sequence is 14 residues long. J was trimmed by 1 base and V by 2 bases; bases with no gene match: 1. From germline, CDR1 is SQVTM and CDR2 ANQGSEA.

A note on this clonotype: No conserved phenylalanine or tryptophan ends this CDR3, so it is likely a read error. As DNA, the CDR3 is TGCGCCAGCAGCCTGGATAGTGGAGCGTGGGCCGGGGGGGAGACCCAGTACATC. Translation: CASSLDSGAWAGGETQYI. This chain joins TRBV5-1 and TRBJ2-5; TRBD2 matches 7 bases. Trimming at V came to 4 bases and at J to 5 bases, leaving 20 bases not matched to a gene. Germline V lookup: CDR1 SGHRS, CDR2 YFSETQ. The CDR3 covers 18 residues.

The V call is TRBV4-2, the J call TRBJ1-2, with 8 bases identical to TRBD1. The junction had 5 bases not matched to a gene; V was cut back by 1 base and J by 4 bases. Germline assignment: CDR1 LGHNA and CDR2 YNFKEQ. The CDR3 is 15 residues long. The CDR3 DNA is TGTGCCAGCAGCCAAGTCGTGGACAGGGTCTATGGCTACACCTTC. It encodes CASSQVVDRVYGYTF.